The source of this TCR beta chain is a study of T-cell memory formation after mild COVID-19. Germline V gene data show CDR1 as SQVTM and CDR2 as ANQGSEA. Unmatched junction bases numbered 17, after V lost 0 bases and J lost 9 bases. CDR3 length: 17 residues. This clonotype was observed a handful of times. TCRdb recomputed calls from the 5' RACE reads with MiXCR, one row per CDR3 protein. The repertoire holds 400,000 to 500,000 distinct CDR3 sequences, 15% to 20% seen once, with about 8.8% in the top ten. The sample taken for sequencing was PBMCs or a T cell subset sorted from them (not recorded which). The source of this sequence is an adult woman who had mild COVID-19 (a few samples of this study predate the infection). Cell type and time point are not known. The V call is TRBV29-1, the J call TRBJ2-1; 7 positions match TRBD1. Here the CDR3 DNA reads TGCAGCGTTGAAGATCGAAGTAGTCAGGGGGTTTCCTTTGAGCAGTTCTTC. Translation gives CSVEDRSSQGVSFEQFF.